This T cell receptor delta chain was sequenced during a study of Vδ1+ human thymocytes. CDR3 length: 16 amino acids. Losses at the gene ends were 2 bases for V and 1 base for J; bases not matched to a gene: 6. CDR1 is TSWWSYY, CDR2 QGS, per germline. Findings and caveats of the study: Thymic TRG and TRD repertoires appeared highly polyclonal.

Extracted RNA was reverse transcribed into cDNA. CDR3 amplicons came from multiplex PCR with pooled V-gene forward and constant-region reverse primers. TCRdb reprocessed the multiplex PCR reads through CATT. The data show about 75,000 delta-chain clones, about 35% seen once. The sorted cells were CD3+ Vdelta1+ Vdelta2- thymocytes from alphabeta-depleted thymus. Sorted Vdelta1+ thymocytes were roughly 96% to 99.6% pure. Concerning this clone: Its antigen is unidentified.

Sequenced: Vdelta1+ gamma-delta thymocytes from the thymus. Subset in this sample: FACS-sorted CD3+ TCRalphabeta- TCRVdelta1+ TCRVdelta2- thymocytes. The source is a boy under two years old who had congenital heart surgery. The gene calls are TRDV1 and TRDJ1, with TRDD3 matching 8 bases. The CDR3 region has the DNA TGTGCTCTTGGGGAATGGGTACTGGGGGCCACCGATAAACTCATCTTT. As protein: CALGEWVLGATDKLIF.